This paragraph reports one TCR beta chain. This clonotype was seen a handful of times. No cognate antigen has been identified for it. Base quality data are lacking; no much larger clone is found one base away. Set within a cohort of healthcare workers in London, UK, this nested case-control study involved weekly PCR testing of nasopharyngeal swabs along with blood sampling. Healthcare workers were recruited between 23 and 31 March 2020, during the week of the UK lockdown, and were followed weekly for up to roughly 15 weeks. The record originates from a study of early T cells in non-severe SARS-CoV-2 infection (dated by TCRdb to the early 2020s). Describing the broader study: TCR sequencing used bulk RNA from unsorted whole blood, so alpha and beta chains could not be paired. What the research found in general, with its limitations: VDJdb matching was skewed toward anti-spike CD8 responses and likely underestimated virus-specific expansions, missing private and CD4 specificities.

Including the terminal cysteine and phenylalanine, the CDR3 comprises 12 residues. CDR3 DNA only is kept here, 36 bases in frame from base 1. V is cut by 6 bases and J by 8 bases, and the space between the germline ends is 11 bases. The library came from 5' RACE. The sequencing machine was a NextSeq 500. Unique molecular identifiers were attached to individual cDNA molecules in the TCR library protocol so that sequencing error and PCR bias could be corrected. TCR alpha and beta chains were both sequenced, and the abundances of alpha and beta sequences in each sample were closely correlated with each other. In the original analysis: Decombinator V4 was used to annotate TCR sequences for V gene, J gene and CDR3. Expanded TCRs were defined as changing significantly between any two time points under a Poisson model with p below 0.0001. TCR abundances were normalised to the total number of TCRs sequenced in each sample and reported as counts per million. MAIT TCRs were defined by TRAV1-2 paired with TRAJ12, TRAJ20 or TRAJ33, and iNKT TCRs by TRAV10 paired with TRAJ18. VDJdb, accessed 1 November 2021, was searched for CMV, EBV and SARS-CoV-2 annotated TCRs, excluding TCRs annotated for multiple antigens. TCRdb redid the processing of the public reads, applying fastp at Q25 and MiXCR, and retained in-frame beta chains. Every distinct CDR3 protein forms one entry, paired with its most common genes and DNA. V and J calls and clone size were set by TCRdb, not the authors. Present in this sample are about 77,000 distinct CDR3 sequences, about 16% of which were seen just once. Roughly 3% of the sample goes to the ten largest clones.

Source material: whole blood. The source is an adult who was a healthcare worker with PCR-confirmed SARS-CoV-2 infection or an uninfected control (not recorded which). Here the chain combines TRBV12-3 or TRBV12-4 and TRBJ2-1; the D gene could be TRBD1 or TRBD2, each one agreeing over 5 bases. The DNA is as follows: TGTGCCAGCAGCCTTGGGGGAGATGAGCAGTTCTTC. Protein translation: CASSLGGDEQFF.